This T cell receptor beta chain came from a study of blood T cell repertoires in COVID-19. The V and J ends lost 0 bases and 7 bases respectively, with 11 bases between them. The germline V gene encodes CDR1 SGHKS and CDR2 YYEKEE (reference sequence). This CDR3 contains 14 residues. Profiling relied on immunoSEQ multiplex PCR, and the TCRdb table lists in-frame clones only, not all of them. The sample holds some 260,000 clones; about 80% are singletons and the top ten take roughly 10%. This clonotype originated in an older man with acute or convalescent COVID-19. The chain carries TRBV5-5 and TRBJ2-1, with a tentative D call TRBD1 (6 bases). The sequenced material came from peripheral blood. The CDR3: CASSLGGQWNEQFF. The CDR3 nucleotides are TGTGCCAGCAGCTTGGGGGGGCAGTGGAATGAGCAGTTCTTC. The full variable domain, rest sourced from reference TRBV5-5 and TRBJ2-1, is DAGVTQSPTHLIKTRGQQVTLRCSPISGHKSVSWYQQVLGQGPQFIFQYYEKEERGRGNFPDRFSARQFPNYSSELNVNALLLGDSALYLCASSLGGQWNEQFFGPGTRLTVL.